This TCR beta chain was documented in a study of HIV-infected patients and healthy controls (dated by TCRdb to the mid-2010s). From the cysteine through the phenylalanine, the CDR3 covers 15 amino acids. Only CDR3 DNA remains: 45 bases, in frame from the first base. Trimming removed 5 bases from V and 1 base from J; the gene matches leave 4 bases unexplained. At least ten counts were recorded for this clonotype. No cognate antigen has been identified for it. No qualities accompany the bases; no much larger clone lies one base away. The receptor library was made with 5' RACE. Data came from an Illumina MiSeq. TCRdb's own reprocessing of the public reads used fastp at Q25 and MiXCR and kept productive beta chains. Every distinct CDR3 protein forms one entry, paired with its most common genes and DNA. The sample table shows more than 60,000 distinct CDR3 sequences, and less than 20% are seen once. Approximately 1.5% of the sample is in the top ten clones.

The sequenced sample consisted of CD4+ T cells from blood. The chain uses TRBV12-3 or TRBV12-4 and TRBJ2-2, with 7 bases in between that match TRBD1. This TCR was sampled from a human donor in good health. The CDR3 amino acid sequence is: CASSPRTGNTGELFF. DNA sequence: TGTGCCAGCAGTCCCAGGACAGGGAACACCGGGGAGCTGTTTTTT.